These 20 T cell receptor beta chains came from one sample sequenced in a study of CD8 T cells in Susac syndrome. An amount of RNA that ranged from roughly 0.45 to 1 ug was reverse transcribed with random hexamers. TCRdb reprocessed the immunoSEQ multiplex PCR reads via MiXCR and lists one record per CDR3 protein. The sample comprises approximately 150,000 distinct CDR3 sequences, 85% to 95% of which are singletons, and about 0.11% rests with the top ten. The sample was CD4+ T cells from PBMCs. These receptor sequences come from a human donor with multiple sclerosis.

The chain links TRBV3-1 to TRBJ1-6; D is undetermined. This CDR3 has 14 residues. The V gene's germline CDR1 is LGHDT and CDR2 YNNKEL (reference sequence). V lost 0 bases, J lost 7 bases, and 7 bases lay in between. CDR3 in DNA: TGTGCCAGCAGCCAAGATTACGGGAATTCACCCCTCCACTTT. Its translation: CASSQDYGNSPLHF.

The chain has TRBV30 and TRBJ2-2; D not resolved. The CDR3 spans 13 residues. Germline V lookup: CDR1 GTSNPN, CDR2 SVGIG (reference sequence). V lost 0 bases and J 5 bases, leaving 7 bases between the germline ends. The CDR3 protein is CAWSVMGTGELFF. The CDR3, as DNA: TGTGCCTGGAGTGTAATGGGGACCGGGGAGCTGTTTTTT.

This rearrangement joins TRBV4-3 to TRBJ2-7, with 13 bases aligning to TRBD2. Per the germline V gene, CDR1 is LGHNA and CDR2 is YSLEER. The ends lost 4 bases at V and 5 bases at J; junction bases unmatched: 5. There are 15 residues in the CDR3. The CDR3 nucleotides read TGCGCCAGCAGCCCACTAGCGGGGGGGCCACACGAGCAGTACTTC. This translates into CASSPLAGGPHEQYF.

The V gene is TRBV24-1, the J gene TRBJ2-2; TRBD2 aligns across 8 bases. The trim removed 5 bases at V and 5 bases at J, leaving 6 bases unmatched. The CDR3 consists of 15 residues. The germline V gene encodes CDR1 KGHDR and CDR2 SFDVKD. CDR3 protein: CATSAKSGSTGELFF. The DNA for the CDR3 is TGTGCCACCAGTGCTAAAAGCGGGAGTACCGGGGAGCTGTTTTTT.

This chain joins TRBV7-2 and TRBJ2-4; D gene uncertain. The CDR3 is made up of 13 amino acids. Germline CDR1 reads SGHTA; CDR2 reads FQGNSA. The germline V and J ends were trimmed by 6 bases and 3 bases, with 9 bases remaining between them. CDR3 sequence reads: CASRRSGKNIQYF. The CDR3 DNA reads TGTGCCAGCAGGCGGTCGGGCAAAAACATTCAGTACTTC.

V and J are TRBV20-1 and TRBJ1-1; no definite D call. Germline V gene lookup returns CDR1 DFQATT and CDR2 SNEGSKA (reference sequence). Trimming shortened V by 6 bases and J by 1 base, and 12 bases separated the two germline ends. This CDR3 is 13 amino acids long. The CDR3 region is CSADPRENTEAFF. The CDR3 bases are TGCAGTGCGGACCCTCGGGAGAACACTGAAGCTTTCTTT.

The V gene is TRBV20-1, the J gene TRBJ1-6; D is perhaps TRBD1 (5 bases). V lost 7 bases and J 10 bases, leaving 14 bases between the germline ends. CDR3 length: 12 amino acids. Germline CDR1 is DFQATT and CDR2 is SNEGSKA (reference sequence). In DNA form, the CDR3 reads TGCAGTGGAAGGACAATTGGATCACCCCTCCACTTT. Protein product: CSGRTIGSPLHF.

The table lists this clonotype with a count of one. The rearrangement joins TRBV25-1 to TRBJ1-4; unclear D gene. The CDR3 extends over 14 amino acids. V was clipped by 2 bases and J by 4 bases, with 8 bases between them. The germline V gene encodes CDR1 MGHDK and CDR2 SYGVNS. As DNA, the CDR3 is TGTGCCAGCAGTGAACGGCAGAATAATGAAAAACTGTTTTTT. Protein sequence: CASSERQNNEKLFF.

V usage is TRBV29-1 and J usage is TRBJ1-1; D gene ambiguous. The CDR3 has 13 residues. CDR1 is SQVTM, CDR2 ANQGSEA, per germline. V was pared by 7 bases and J by 0 bases, with 12 bases between. As DNA, the CDR3 is TGCAGCGCAACAGACACGATGAACACTGAAGCTTTCTTT. Residues: CSATDTMNTEAFF.

This clonotype has a handful of counts. As DNA, the CDR3 is TGTGCCAGCAGCCAACGACAGGGGGGGAACTATGGCTACACCTTC. It specifies CASSQRQGGNYGYTF. The chain is built from TRBV3-1 and TRBJ1-2, with 9 bases matching TRBD1. Trimming removed 2 bases from V and 2 bases from J; junction bases left unmatched: 3. Germline assignment: CDR1 LGHDT and CDR2 YNNKEL (reference sequence). This CDR3 is built from 15 residues.

V gene TRBV6-1 combines with J gene TRBJ2-7; 7 bases fit TRBD1. Germline V CDR1 and CDR2: MNHNS, SASEGT. The ends lost 4 bases at V and 4 bases at J; junction bases unmatched: 10. The CDR3 totals 15 residues. CDR3 DNA sequence: TGTGCCAGCAGTGGACTTTGGACAGGCGCTTACGAGCAGTACTTC. Translating gives CASSGLWTGAYEQYF.

The J gene is TRBJ2-1, the V gene TRBV5-1, with 9 bases that match TRBD1. Germline V gene data show CDR1 as SGHRS and CDR2 as YFSETQ. This CDR3 has 15 residues. The V segment lost 0 bases and the J segment 8 bases; nucleotides outside the gene matches: 6. CDR3 in amino acids: CASSLAGTGIDEQFF. The DNA for the CDR3 is TGCGCCAGCAGCTTGGCAGGGACAGGGATCGATGAGCAGTTCTTC.

The V call is TRBV19, the J call TRBJ2-1; 9 bases match TRBD2. V gave up 7 bases and J gave up 6 bases; unmatched junction bases: 7. Per germline, CDR1 LNHDA and CDR2 SQIVND (reference sequence). The CDR3 is 14 amino acids. The CDR3 reads CASIGGRVPNEQFF. In nucleotides, the CDR3 is TGTGCCAGTATCGGCGGGAGGGTACCCAATGAGCAGTTCTTC.

This chain joins TRBV6-6 and TRBJ1-5; D is possibly TRBD1 (5 bases). CDR1 is MNHNY, CDR2 SVGAGI, per germline (reference sequence). Deletions cut 1 base from V and 7 bases from J, with 17 bases between. This CDR3 is built from 16 residues. This chain's CDR3 is CASSYLGPPGGQPQHF. CDR3 bases: TGTGCCAGCAGTTACTTAGGACCTCCTGGGGGGCAGCCCCAGCATTTT.

This chain uses TRBV3-1 with TRBJ1-1; possibly TRBD1 for D (5 bases). V was pared by 4 bases and J by 1 base, with 16 bases between. The V gene's germline CDR1 is LGHDT and CDR2 YNNKEL (reference sequence). This CDR3 has 16 residues. The CDR3 sequence: CASSPNAGLTNTEAFF. The DNA for the CDR3 is TGTGCCAGCAGCCCTAACGCGGGACTTACGAACACTGAAGCTTTCTTT.

The chain has TRBV30 and TRBJ1-1; perhaps TRBD1 as D (5 bases). V dropped 8 bases and J dropped 4 bases, with 17 bases sitting between them. This CDR3 comprises 13 residues. Per germline, CDR1 GTSNPN and CDR2 SVGIG (reference sequence). As DNA, the CDR3 is TGTGCCCAACAGTCGGGGGTTACCACTGAAGCTTTCTTT. As protein: CAQQSGVTTEAFF.

The J gene is TRBJ2-7, the V gene TRBV20-1; D assignment may be TRBD1 or TRBD2 (5 bases each). The V gene's germline CDR1 is DFQATT and CDR2 SNEGSKA (reference sequence). The CDR3 totals 16 residues. V lost 1 base and J lost 2, with 18 bases in between. Written as DNA, the CDR3 is TGCAGTGCTAGAGGCGTCCCCGGGACGGCGCCCTACGAGCAGTACTTC. Amino acids: CSARGVPGTAPYEQYF.

CDR3 sequence reads: CAWRGDFGNAGYF. In DNA form, the CDR3 reads TGTGCCTGGAGGGGGGACTTCGGAAATGCTGGATATTTT. This sequence joins TRBV30 and TRBJ1-3, with D possibly TRBD1 on 5 matching bases. In germline, CDR1 is GTSNPN, CDR2 SVGIG (reference sequence). The CDR3 sequence is 13 residues long. The V gene lost 3 bases and the J gene lost 15 bases, with 21 bases spanning the gap.

The rearrangement joins TRBV10-3 to TRBJ2-7, with 10 bases identical to TRBD1. The CDR3 runs 15 residues. Germline loops: CDR1 ENHRY, CDR2 SYGVKD. Trimming took 5 bases from V and 1 from J; bases not matched to a gene: 5. Written as DNA, the CDR3 is TGTGCCATCAGTTTCGGGACAGGGGATTCCTACGAGCAGTACTTC. Amino acid sequence: CAISFGTGDSYEQYF.

The chain combines TRBV20-1 with TRBJ2-7; D is ambiguous. This CDR3 is 9 amino acids long. V lost 4 bases, J lost 5 bases, and 3 bases lay in between. Germline CDR1 DFQATT, CDR2 SNEGSKA (reference sequence). CDR3 in DNA: TGCAGTGCTAATGACGAGCAGTACTTC. Amino acids: CSANDEQYF.